This T cell receptor beta chain was profiled in a study of identifying expanded T cells in peripheral blood. Notes on the study in general: Roughly two-week clone count variance significantly increased as total template count grew.

The V gene lost 9 bases and the J gene lost 2 bases, with 13 bases spanning the gap. The CDR3 runs to 13 residues. Germline CDR1 is ENHRY and CDR2 is SYGVKD. Worth noting for this clone: Its antigen is not identified.

No infections or other immune events were documented during collection. Generated by immunoSEQ multiplex PCR, the TCRdb table keeps only in-frame clones and is missing some. The sample lists 120,000 or so clones, 84% seen once, with roughly 3.3% in the top ten. This receptor was identified in a person aged 18-69 years in good health. The rearrangement uses TRBV10-3 and TRBJ1-2, with D possibly matching TRBD1 (5 bases). Sequenced sample: blood. The CDR3 nucleotides are TGTGCCATAGGAACAGGTTCGAACTATGGCTACACCTTC. This gives the protein CAIGTGSNYGYTF.